One and the same sample provided the 10 T cell receptor beta chains below, sequenced in a study of CD8 T cells in ankylosing spondylitis. Using its own MiXCR run on the 5' RACE reads, TCRdb lists one record per CDR3 protein. The data contain some 130,000 distinct CDR3 sequences, approximately 7.3% of them singletons. Specimen: blood, either unsorted or a sorted T cell fraction (not recorded which). The receptors stem from a female donor with ankylosing spondylitis or in good health (not recorded which).

In this sample, this clonotype turned up many times. The chain joins TRBV25-1 to TRBJ2-1; 8 bases fit TRBD2. J was trimmed by 4 bases and V by 1 base; bases with no gene match: 6. Germline loops: CDR1 MGHDK, CDR2 SYGVNS. The CDR3 runs to 16 residues. In DNA form, the CDR3 reads TGTGCCAGCAGTGAATCGGGGGGGATACGTTACAATGAGCAGTTCTTC. Residues: CASSESGGIRYNEQFF.

This clonotype came up many times. The chain has TRBV7-3 and TRBJ2-1, with no clear D. The CDR3 spans 14 residues. Trimming pared 5 bases from V and 5 bases from J, leaving 13 bases between. Looked up from germline, CDR1 is SGHTA and CDR2 is FQGTGA. This CDR3 is CASSPSPSHNEQFF. Here the CDR3 DNA reads TGTGCCAGCAGCCCCTCCCCTTCCCACAATGAGCAGTTCTTC.

This clonotype was found many times. The chain has TRBV5-1 and TRBJ2-7; D uncertain. CDR1 and CDR2 (germline): SGHRS, YFSETQ. Trimming shortened V by 3 bases and J by 5 bases, and 9 bases separated the two germline ends. The CDR3 has 12 residues. The CDR3 nucleotides read TGCGCCAGCAGCTCTCAGCCCCACGAGCAGTACTTC. This gives the protein CASSSQPHEQYF.

This clonotype came up many times. The rearrangement links TRBV20-1 to TRBJ1-1, with D hard to call. Germline assignment: CDR1 DFQATT and CDR2 SNEGSKA (reference sequence). This CDR3 is built from 16 residues. V shed 3 bases and J shed 1 base, with 18 bases lying between them. CDR3 protein: CSASSRISKGNTEAFF. The CDR3 DNA is TGCAGTGCTAGCTCAAGGATATCTAAGGGGAACACTGAAGCTTTCTTT.

The sample holds many counts of this clonotype. This chain joins TRBV12-3 or TRBV12-4 and TRBJ1-3; tentative D call: TRBD1 (5 bases). CDR3 length: 13 residues. V was cut by 4 bases and J by 2 bases, with 6 bases left in between. CDR3 sequence (DNA): TGTGCCAGCAGTTCAGGGACTGGAAACACCATATATTTT. It yields the protein CASSSGTGNTIYF.

This clonotype was detected ten times or more. The rearrangement uses TRBV7-2 and TRBJ2-3, with TRBD1 identical over 7 bases. V shed 9 bases, J shed 5 bases, and the junction held 5 bases outside the gene matches. The CDR3 runs to 12 residues. Germline CDR1 SGHTA, CDR2 FQGNSA. CDR3 coding DNA: TGTGCCAGGGGGGACAGAGTAGATACGCAGTATTTT. It yields the protein CARGDRVDTQYF.

This clonotype has ten or more counts. The rearrangement links TRBV20-1 to TRBJ2-7; no reliable D call. Trimming pared 5 bases from V and 2 bases from J, leaving 7 bases between. CDR3 length: 11 amino acids. Germline V gene sequence: CDR1 DFQATT, CDR2 SNEGSKA (reference sequence). The CDR3 region is CSAPNPYEQYF. The DNA of the CDR3 is TGCAGTGCTCCTAACCCCTACGAGCAGTACTTC.

This clonotype was observed many times. The chain has TRBV4-1 and TRBJ2-5, with 12 nucleotides matching TRBD2. This CDR3 is 16 amino acids long. CDR1 is MGHRA and CDR2 is YSYEKL in the germline V gene. The J segment lost 3 bases and the V segment lost 5 bases, leaving 7 bases of the junction unmatched. DNA for the CDR3: TGCGCCAGCAGCTATACTAGCGGGGGGATTGAAGAGACCCAGTACTTC. This gives the protein CASSYTSGGIEETQYF.

There are many counts of this clonotype. The V call is TRBV5-1, the J call TRBJ1-1, with D possibly matching TRBD1 (5 bases). CDR3 length: 14 amino acids. V was clipped by 2 bases and J by 5 bases, with 13 bases between them. Germline CDR1 and CDR2: SGHRS and YFSETQ. The CDR3 here is CASSFGGYLTEAFF. In nucleotides, the CDR3 is TGCGCCAGCAGCTTTGGGGGGTACCTAACTGAAGCTTTCTTT.

This clonotype was detected ten times or more. The CDR3 nucleotides read TGCAGTGCTAGGACCGGGACAGGGGAGCGGACGCAGTATTTT. Translated: CSARTGTGERTQYF. The chain has TRBV20-1 and TRBJ2-3, with 10 bases matching TRBD1. The CDR3 loop spans 14 amino acids. Germline V CDR1 and CDR2: DFQATT, SNEGSKA (reference sequence). V trimming: 3 bases; J trimming: 9 bases; junction bases outside the gene matches: 9.